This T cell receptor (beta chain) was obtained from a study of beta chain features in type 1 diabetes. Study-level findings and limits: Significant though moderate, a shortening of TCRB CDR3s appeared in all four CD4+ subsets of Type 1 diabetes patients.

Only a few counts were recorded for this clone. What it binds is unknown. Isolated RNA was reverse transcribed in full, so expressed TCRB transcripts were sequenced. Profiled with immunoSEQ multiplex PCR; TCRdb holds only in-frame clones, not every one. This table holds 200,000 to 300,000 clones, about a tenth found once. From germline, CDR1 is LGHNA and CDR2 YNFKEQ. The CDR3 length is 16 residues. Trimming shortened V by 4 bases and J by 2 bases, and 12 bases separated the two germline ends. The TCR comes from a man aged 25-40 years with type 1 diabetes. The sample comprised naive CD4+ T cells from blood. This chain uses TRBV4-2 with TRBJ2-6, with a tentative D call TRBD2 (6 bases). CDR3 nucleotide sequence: TGTGCCAGCAGCCGAAGAGGAGGGGCTGGGGCCAACGTCCTGACTTTC. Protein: CASSRRGGAGANVLTF.